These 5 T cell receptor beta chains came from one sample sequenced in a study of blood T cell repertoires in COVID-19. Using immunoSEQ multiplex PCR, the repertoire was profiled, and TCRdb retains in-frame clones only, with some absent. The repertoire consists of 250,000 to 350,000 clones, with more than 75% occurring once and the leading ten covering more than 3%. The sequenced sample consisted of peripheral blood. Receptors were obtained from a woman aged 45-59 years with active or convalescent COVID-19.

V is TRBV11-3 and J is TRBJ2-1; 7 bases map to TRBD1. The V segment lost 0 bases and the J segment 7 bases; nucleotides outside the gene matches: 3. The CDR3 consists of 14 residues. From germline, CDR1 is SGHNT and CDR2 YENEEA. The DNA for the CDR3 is TGTGCCAGCAGCTTAGAGGCAGGGGGAAATGAGCAGTTCTTC. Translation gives CASSLEAGGNEQFF.

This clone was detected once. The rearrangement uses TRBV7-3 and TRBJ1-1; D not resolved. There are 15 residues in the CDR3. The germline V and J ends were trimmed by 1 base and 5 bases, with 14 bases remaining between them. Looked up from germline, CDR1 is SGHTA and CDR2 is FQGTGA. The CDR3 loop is CASSLRAPGGTEAFF. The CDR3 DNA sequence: TGTGCCAGCAGCTTAAGGGCACCCGGCGGGACTGAAGCTTTCTTT.

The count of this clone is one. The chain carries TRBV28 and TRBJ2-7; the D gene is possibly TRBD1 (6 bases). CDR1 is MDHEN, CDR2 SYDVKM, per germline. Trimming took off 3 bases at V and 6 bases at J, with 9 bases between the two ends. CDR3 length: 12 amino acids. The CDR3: CASSLVGAEQYF. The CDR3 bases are TGTGCCAGCAGTTTGGTGGGGGCCGAGCAGTACTTC.

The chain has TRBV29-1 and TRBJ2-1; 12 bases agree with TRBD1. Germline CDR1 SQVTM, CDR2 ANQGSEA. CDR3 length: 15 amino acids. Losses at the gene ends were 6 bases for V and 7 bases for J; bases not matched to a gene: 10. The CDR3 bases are TGCAGCGTCACTACCGGGACAGGGGGCCTGAATGAGCAGTTCTTC. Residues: CSVTTGTGGLNEQFF.

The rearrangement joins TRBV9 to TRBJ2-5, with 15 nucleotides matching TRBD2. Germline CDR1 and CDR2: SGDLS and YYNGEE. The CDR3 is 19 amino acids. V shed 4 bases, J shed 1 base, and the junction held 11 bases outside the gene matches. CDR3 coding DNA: TGTGCCAGCAGCCGCACGGGACTAGCGGGAGGCTTCACCCAAGAGACCCAGTACTTC. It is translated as CASSRTGLAGGFTQETQYF.